This T cell receptor beta chain derives from a study of response to subunit inactivated influenza vaccine. One entry per CDR3 protein, called by TCRdb with MiXCR from the RT-PCR reads. The sample carries just under 250,000 distinct CDR3 sequences, approximately 12% recorded once. The TCR sequence derives from a man aged 50-59 years who received an inactivated influenza vaccine. The sample consisted of non-naive T cells sorted from PBMCs, taken 14 days before vaccination.

The CDR3 DNA reads TGCAGTGCTGCCGGGACCTACGAGCAGTACTTC. This codes for CSAAGTYEQYF. This rearrangement joins TRBV20-1 to TRBJ2-7, with D possibly TRBD2 on 5 matching bases. This CDR3 has 11 residues. V lost 5 bases to trimming and J lost 2 bases, with 7 bases between them. The germline CDR1 and CDR2 sequences are DFQATT and SNEGSKA (reference sequence).